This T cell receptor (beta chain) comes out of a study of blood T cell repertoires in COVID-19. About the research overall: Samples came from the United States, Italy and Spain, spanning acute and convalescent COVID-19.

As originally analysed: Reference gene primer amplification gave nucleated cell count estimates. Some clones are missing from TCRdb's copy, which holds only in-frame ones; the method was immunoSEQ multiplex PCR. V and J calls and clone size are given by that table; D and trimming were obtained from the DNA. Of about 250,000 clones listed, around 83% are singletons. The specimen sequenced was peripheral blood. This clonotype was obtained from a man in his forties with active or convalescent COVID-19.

CDR3 sequence (DNA): TGTGCCAGCAGCGTCCAGGGTAGCGGGGAGCAGTTCTTC. Amino acid sequence: CASSVQGSGEQFF. V is TRBV9 and J is TRBJ2-1; 7 nucleotides match TRBD2. CDR1 is SGDLS, CDR2 YYNGEE, per germline. V was clipped by 2 bases and J by 10 bases; unmatched bases: 6. The CDR3 contains 13 residues.